The next 20 T cell receptor beta chains were all read from a single sample in a study of blood T cells in healthy people across ages. The second PCR ran about 6 to 11 cycles with a sample-barcoded 5' primer and J-beta primers. MiXCR, applied by TCRdb to the 5' RACE reads, yields one record per CDR3 protein. The sample contains 600,000 to 900,000 distinct CDR3 sequences, approximately 24% of which appear only once. This same sample was also taken into another study, of T cells of mothers and their children.

Input material: blood. Source of these receptors: a boy younger than 18 in good health.

Details on this clonotype: No conserved phenylalanine or tryptophan is present at the end of the CDR3, so a read error is the likely explanation. The chain recombines TRBV6-5 with TRBJ2-4; weak D call: TRBD1 (6 bases). V dropped 6 bases and J dropped 1 base, with 10 bases sitting between them. This CDR3 is 14 amino acids long. The germline V gene has CDR1 MNHEY and CDR2 SVGAGI. The CDR3 loop is CASSDGQAKNIQYL. The DNA of the CDR3 is TGTGCCAGCAGCGACGGACAGGCCAAAAACATTCAGTACCTC.

The chain recombines TRBV7-2 with TRBJ1-4; maybe TRBD1 (5 bases). This CDR3 contains 13 residues. Germline CDR1 and CDR2: SGHTA and FQGNSA. V was clipped by 6 bases and J by 6 bases, with 11 bases between them. This chain's CDR3 is CASSNRDYEKLFF. The CDR3 DNA reads TGTGCCAGCAGTAACCGGGACTATGAAAAACTGTTTTTT.

The chain couples TRBV2 to TRBJ2-3; D possibly uses TRBD1 or TRBD2 (5 bases each). This CDR3 is built from 20 residues. Trimming removed 1 base from V and 0 bases from J, with 23 bases in between. CDR1 and CDR2 (germline): SNHLY, FYNNEI. CDR3 loop: CASSEGGSPGRSPSTDTQYF. CDR3 DNA sequence: TGTGCCAGCAGTGAAGGGGGGTCCCCCGGTAGGTCTCCTAGCACAGATACGCAGTATTTT.

This rearrangement joins TRBV24-1 to TRBJ2-2, with TRBD1 identical over 9 bases. Germline CDR1 and CDR2: KGHDR and SFDVKD. The CDR3 length is 16 residues. The J segment lost 8 bases and the V segment lost 7 bases, leaving 13 bases of the junction unmatched. In DNA, the CDR3 is TGTGCCACCAGACCCTCCGGGACAGGGACTGATGGGGAGCTGTTTTTT. It translates to CATRPSGTGTDGELFF.

This chain uses TRBV6-6 with TRBJ2-7, with D possibly TRBD1 on 5 matching bases. Trimming stripped 5 bases from V and 2 bases from J, with 13 bases between. CDR3 length: 14 residues. In germline, CDR1 is MNHNY, CDR2 SVGAGI (reference sequence). The CDR3 is CASSLKGPTYEQYF. The DNA for the CDR3 is TGTGCCAGCAGTCTCAAGGGGCCCACCTACGAGCAGTACTTC.

For this clonotype: One end of the junction does not line up with germline, which may come from a read error. The J gene is TRBJ1-4, the V gene TRBV6-6, with a weak D call TRBD1 (6 bases). This CDR3 contains 17 residues. Germline V gene data show CDR1 as MNHNY and CDR2 as SVGAGI (reference sequence). CDR3 nucleotide sequence: TGTGTCAGCAGTTACGAGGGGGAACGGAGGCCTAATGAAAAACTGTTTTTT. This translates into CVSSYEGERRPNEKLFF.

The CDR3 here is CSARGQWDQPQHF. The DNA for the CDR3 is TGCAGTGCTAGGGGACAGTGGGATCAGCCCCAGCATTTT. This rearrangement joins TRBV20-1 to TRBJ1-5; 7 positions agree with TRBD1. The germline V gene has CDR1 DFQATT and CDR2 SNEGSKA (reference sequence). With 3 bases clipped from V and 5 bases from J, the junction kept 4 bases outside the gene matches. This CDR3 comprises 13 residues.

V usage is TRBV28 and J usage is TRBJ2-5, with TRBD2 matching over 7 bases. Germline CDR1 MDHEN, CDR2 SYDVKM. The junction had 13 bases not matched to a gene; V was cut back by 10 bases and J by 5 bases. This CDR3 is 14 amino acids long. The CDR3 here is CATERGPVGETQYF. In DNA, the CDR3 is TGTGCCACAGAGCGGGGCCCGGTAGGGGAGACCCAGTACTTC.

On this clonotype: An end of the junction differs from the germline gene, which may be a read error. The chain links TRBV12-3 or TRBV12-4 to TRBJ1-4; TRBD1 aligns across 7 bases. The CDR3 sequence is 15 residues long. CDR3 nucleotide sequence: TGTGCCAGCAGTTTATCGGGACAGCTTCGTGAAAAACTGGTTTTT. This translates into CASSLSGQLREKLVF.

This clonotype was recorded a few times. This chain connects TRBV28 to TRBJ1-1; 9 bases agree with TRBD1. V lost 3 bases and J lost 0; bases outside the gene matches: 5. The CDR3 totals 16 residues. Germline V gene lookup returns CDR1 MDHEN and CDR2 SYDVKM. The chain's CDR3 is CASSFGTGRLNTEAFF. The CDR3 region has the DNA TGTGCCAGCAGTTTTGGGACAGGGAGGCTGAACACTGAAGCTTTCTTT.

This chain links TRBV10-3 with TRBJ2-6; D remains ambiguous. V lost 0 bases and J 0 bases, leaving 6 bases between the germline ends. Germline V gene lookup returns CDR1 ENHRY and CDR2 SYGVKD. CDR3 length: 16 amino acids. CDR3 protein: CAISESGLSGANVLTF. As DNA, the CDR3 is TGTGCCATCAGTGAGTCGGGTCTCTCTGGGGCCAACGTCCTGACTTTC.

The chain joins TRBV3-1 to TRBJ2-6; D not certain. Looked up from germline, CDR1 is LGHDT and CDR2 is YNNKEL (reference sequence). V dropped 4 bases and J dropped 4 bases, with 20 bases sitting between them. This CDR3 is built from 18 residues. CDR3 protein: CASSLGSAPDAGANVLTF. In nucleotides, the CDR3 is TGTGCCAGCAGCCTGGGATCCGCCCCCGATGCCGGGGCCAACGTCCTGACTTTC.

To note about this clonotype: At one end the junction does not follow the germline gene, possibly because of a read error. This chain joins TRBV20-1 and TRBJ2-5; 7 bases are a match to TRBD1. The last part of the DNA fits TRBJ2-1 better; the J call may be wrong. The germline CDR1 and CDR2 sequences are DFQATT and SNEGSKA (reference sequence). CDR3 length: 13 amino acids. CDR3 region: CSARGQVDNEQFF. CDR3 in DNA: TGCAGTGCAAGAGGACAGGTCGACAATGAGCAGTTCTTC.

The V and J genes are TRBV6-2 or TRBV6-3 and TRBJ2-5; TRBD1 matches 10 bases. This CDR3 comprises 15 residues. Germline V CDR1 and CDR2: MNHEY, SVGEGT. J gave up 5 bases and V 6 bases, and 9 bases lay outside the gene matches. CDR3 DNA: TGTGCCAGCAGCCCCGGACAGGGGGAACGGGAGACCCAGTACTTC. Protein product: CASSPGQGERETQYF.

V usage is TRBV6-5 and J usage is TRBJ1-2, with TRBD1 matching 9 bases. CDR1 and CDR2 (germline): MNHEY, SVGAGI. Unmatched junction bases numbered 11, after V lost 11 bases and J lost 4 bases. This CDR3 is built from 14 residues. The CDR3 is CASRPGQGTYGYTF. CDR3 DNA: TGTGCCTCCCGGCCGGGACAGGGAACCTATGGCTACACCTTC.

This clonotype was counted a few times. This rearrangement joins TRBV11-2 to TRBJ2-1; 10 positions match TRBD1. The CDR3 has 15 amino acids. Germline loops: CDR1 SGHAT, CDR2 FQNNGV. V was pared by 5 bases and J by 6 bases, with 7 bases of the junction left unmatched. The CDR3 loop is CASSRDRGRSNEQFF. The CDR3 coding sequence is TGTGCCAGCAGCCGGGACAGGGGTCGATCCAATGAGCAGTTCTTC.

This clonotype is a singleton in its sample. The chain joins TRBV7-9 to TRBJ2-7; TRBD2 matches 7 bases. With 5 bases clipped from V and 4 bases from J, the junction kept 14 bases outside the gene matches. The CDR3 length is 16 residues. Germline values: CDR1 SEHNR, CDR2 FQNEAQ (reference sequence). The CDR3 reads CASSQEVGLAEYEQYF. The CDR3 nucleotides read TGTGCCAGCAGCCAAGAGGTAGGCCTAGCGGAATACGAGCAGTACTTC.

This clonotype was detected once. At one of its ends the junction is not consistent with the germline gene, which may arise from a read error. This chain joins TRBV12-3 or TRBV12-4 and TRBJ2-3; D remains ambiguous. This CDR3 contains 12 residues. The CDR3 region is CAGSFSTDTQYF. CDR3 DNA sequence: TGTGCCGGCAGCTTTAGCACAGATACGCAGTATTTT.

V usage is TRBV29-1 and J usage is TRBJ2-5; D uncertain. CDR1 is SQVTM, CDR2 ANQGSEA, per germline. V lost 1 base, J lost 7 bases, and 13 bases lay in between. The CDR3 is 13 residues long. Written as DNA, the CDR3 is TGCAGCGTTGAAGTAGGGTTTGGGGTGACCCAGTACTTC. It specifies CSVEVGFGVTQYF.

The chain's CDR3 is CSARRRVWTRSTEAFF. The CDR3 DNA is TGCAGTGCTAGGCGCCGGGTCTGGACGCGTAGCACTGAAGCTTTCTTT. The chain uses TRBV20-1 and TRBJ1-1; D is uncertain. V shed 3 bases and J shed 4 bases, with 21 bases lying between them. This CDR3 is built from 16 residues. Germline CDR1 DFQATT, CDR2 SNEGSKA (reference sequence).